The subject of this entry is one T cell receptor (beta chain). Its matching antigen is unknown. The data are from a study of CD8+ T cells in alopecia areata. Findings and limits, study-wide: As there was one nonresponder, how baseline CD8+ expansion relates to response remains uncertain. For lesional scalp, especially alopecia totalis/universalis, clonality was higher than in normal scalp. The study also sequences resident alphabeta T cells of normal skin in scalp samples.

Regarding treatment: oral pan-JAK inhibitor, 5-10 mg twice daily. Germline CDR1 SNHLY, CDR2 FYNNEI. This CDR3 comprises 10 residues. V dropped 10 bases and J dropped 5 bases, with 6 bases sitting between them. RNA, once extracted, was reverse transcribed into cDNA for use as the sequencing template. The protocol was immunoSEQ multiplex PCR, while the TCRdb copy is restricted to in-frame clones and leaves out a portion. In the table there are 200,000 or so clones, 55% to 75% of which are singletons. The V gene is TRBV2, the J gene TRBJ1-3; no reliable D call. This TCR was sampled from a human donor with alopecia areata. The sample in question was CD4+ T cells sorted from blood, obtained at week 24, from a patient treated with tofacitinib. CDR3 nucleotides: TGTGCCAACTTCCGAAACACCATATATTTT. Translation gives CANFRNTIYF.